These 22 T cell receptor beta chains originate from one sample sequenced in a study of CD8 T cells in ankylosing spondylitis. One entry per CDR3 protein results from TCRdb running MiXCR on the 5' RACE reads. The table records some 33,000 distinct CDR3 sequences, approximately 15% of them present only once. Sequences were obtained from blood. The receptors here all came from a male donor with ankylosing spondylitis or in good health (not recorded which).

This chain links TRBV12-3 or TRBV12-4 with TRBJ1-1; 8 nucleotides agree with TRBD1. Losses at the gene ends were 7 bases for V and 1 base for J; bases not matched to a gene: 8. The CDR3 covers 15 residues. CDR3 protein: CASIPSGTGNTEAFF. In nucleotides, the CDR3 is TGTGCCAGCATCCCGAGTGGGACAGGGAACACTGAAGCTTTCTTT.

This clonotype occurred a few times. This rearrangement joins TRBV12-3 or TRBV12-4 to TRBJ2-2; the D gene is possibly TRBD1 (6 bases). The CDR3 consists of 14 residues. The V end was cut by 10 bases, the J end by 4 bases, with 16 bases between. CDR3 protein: CANGQLRGTGELFF. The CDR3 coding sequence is TGTGCCAACGGACAGCTTCGCGGCACCGGGGAGCTGTTTTTT.

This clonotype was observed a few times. This CDR3 reads CASSFTGVTGELFF. The CDR3 bases are TGTGCCAGCAGTTTCACAGGGGTCACCGGGGAGCTGTTTTTT. The rearrangement joins TRBV12-3 or TRBV12-4 to TRBJ2-2; 7 positions match TRBD1. The V and J ends lost 3 bases and 4 bases, in that order; junction bases with no gene match: 2. The CDR3 length is 14 residues.

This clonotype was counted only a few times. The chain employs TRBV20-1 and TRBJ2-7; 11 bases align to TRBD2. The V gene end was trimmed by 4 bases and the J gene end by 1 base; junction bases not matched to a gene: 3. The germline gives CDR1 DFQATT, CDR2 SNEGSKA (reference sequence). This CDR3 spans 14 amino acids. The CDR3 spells CSAIGTSGSYEQYF. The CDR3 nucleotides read TGCAGTGCTATAGGGACTAGCGGATCCTACGAGCAGTACTTC.

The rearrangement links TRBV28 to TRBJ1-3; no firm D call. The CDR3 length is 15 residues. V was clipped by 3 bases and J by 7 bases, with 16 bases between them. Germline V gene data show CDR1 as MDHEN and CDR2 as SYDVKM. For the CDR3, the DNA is TGTGCCAGCAGTTTCGCGGTCAGGTCCCGTAACACCATATATTTT. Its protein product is CASSFAVRSRNTIYF.

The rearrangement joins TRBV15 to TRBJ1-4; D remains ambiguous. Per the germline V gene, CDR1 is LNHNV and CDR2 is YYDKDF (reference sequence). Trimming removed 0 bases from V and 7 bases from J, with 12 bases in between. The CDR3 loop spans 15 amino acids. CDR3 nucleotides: TGTGCCACCAGCAGAGATAAGGGAGACGGTGAAAAACTGTTTTTT. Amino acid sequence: CATSRDKGDGEKLFF. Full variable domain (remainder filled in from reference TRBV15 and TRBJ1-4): DAMVIQNPRYQVTQFGKPVTLSCSQTLNHNVMYWYQQKSSQAPKLLFHYYDKDFNNEADTPDNFQSRRPNTSFCFLDIRSPGLGDTAMYLCATSRDKGDGEKLFFGSGTQLSVL.

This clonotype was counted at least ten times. This CDR3 is CSVQTGAQYF. As DNA, the CDR3 is TGCAGCGTCCAGACAGGGGCGCAGTATTTT. The chain couples TRBV29-1 to TRBJ2-3; TRBD1 matches at 8 bases. V was pared by 6 bases and J by 10 bases, with 3 bases of the junction left unmatched. Germline CDR1 SQVTM, CDR2 ANQGSEA. The CDR3 spans 10 residues.

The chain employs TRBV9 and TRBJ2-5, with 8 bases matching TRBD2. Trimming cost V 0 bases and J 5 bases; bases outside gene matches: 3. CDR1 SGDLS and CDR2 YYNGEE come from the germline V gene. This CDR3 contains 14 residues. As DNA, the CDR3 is TGTGCCAGCAGCGTAGGACTAGCGATTGAGACCCAGTACTTC. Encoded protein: CASSVGLAIETQYF.

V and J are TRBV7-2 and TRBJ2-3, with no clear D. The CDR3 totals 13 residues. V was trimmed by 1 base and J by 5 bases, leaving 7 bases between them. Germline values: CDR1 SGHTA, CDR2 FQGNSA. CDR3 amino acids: CASSLEAKDTQYF. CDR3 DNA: TGTGCCAGCAGCTTAGAAGCTAAAGATACGCAGTATTTT. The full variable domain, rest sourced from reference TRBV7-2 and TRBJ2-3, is GAGVSQSPSNKVTEKGKDVELRCDPISGHTALYWYRQSLGQGLEFLIYFQGNSAPDKSGLPSDRFSAERTGGSVSTLTIQRTQQEDSAVYLCASSLEAKDTQYFGPGTRLTVL.

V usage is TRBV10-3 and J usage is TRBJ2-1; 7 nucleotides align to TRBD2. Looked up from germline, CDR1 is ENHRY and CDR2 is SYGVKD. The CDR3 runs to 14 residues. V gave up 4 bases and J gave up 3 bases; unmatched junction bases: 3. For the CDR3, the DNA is TGTGCCATCAGTGGTTCTAGCGGCTACAATGAGCAGTTCTTC. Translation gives CAISGSSGYNEQFF.

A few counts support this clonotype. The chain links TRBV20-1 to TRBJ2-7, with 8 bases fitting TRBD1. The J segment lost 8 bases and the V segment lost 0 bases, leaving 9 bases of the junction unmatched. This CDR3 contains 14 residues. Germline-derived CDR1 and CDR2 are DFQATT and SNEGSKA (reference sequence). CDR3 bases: TGCAGTGCTAGAGATCTGAGCCAGGGGGCTAAGCAGTACGTC. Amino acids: CSARDLSQGAKQYV.

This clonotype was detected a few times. The CDR3 loop reads CASSLASGGEETQYF. CDR3 sequence (DNA): TGTGCCAGCAGCTTAGCTAGCGGGGGTGAAGAGACCCAGTACTTC. This rearrangement joins TRBV7-2 to TRBJ2-5, with 9 bases aligning to TRBD2. CDR3 size: 15 residues. Germline V gene lookup returns CDR1 SGHTA and CDR2 FQGNSA. The V gene end was trimmed by 0 bases and the J gene end by 3 bases; junction bases not matched to a gene: 2.

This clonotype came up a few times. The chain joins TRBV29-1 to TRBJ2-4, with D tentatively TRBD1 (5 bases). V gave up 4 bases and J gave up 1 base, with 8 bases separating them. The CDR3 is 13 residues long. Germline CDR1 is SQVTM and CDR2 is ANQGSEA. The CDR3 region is CSVGGVAKNIQYF. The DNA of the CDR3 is TGCAGCGTTGGGGGCGTTGCCAAAAACATTCAGTACTTC.

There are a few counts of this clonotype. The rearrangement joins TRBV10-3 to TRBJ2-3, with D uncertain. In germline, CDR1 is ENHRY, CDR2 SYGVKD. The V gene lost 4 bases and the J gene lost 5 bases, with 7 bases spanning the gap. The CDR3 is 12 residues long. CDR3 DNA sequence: TGTGCCATCAGTGGCACGGGAGATACGCAGTATTTT. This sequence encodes CAISGTGDTQYF.

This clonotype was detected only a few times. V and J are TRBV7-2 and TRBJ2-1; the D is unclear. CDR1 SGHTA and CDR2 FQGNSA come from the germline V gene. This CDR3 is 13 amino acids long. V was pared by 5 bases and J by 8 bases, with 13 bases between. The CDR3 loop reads CASSPISGYEQFF. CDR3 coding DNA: TGTGCCAGCAGCCCAATTAGTGGGTATGAGCAGTTCTTC.

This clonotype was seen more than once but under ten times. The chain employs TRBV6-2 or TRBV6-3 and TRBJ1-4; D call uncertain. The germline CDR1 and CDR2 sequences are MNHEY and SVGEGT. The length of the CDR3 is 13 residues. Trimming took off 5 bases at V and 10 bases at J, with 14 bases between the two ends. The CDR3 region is CASSRPLNGKLFF. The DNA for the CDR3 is TGTGCCAGCAGTCGGCCCCTGAACGGAAAACTGTTTTTT.

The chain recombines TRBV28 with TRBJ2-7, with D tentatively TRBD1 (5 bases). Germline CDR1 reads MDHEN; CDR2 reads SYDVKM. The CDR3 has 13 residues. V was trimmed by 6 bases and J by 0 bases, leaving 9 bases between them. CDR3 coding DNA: TGTGCCAGCAGGGGTGACAGCTCCTACGAGCAGTACTTC. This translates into CASRGDSSYEQYF.

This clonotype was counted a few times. The CDR3 nucleotides are TGTGCCAGCAGCCAGGGGAACACCGGGGAGCTGTTTTTT. It codes for CASSQGNTGELFF. The chain couples TRBV7-3 to TRBJ2-2; a weak D match, TRBD1 (5 bases). This CDR3 has 13 amino acids. The germline V gene encodes CDR1 SGHTA and CDR2 FQGTGA. Trimming cost V 5 bases and J 1 base, with 5 bases left between them. Using reference TRBV7-3 and TRBJ2-2 for the parts outside the CDR3, the full variable domain is GAGVSQTPSNKVTEKGKYVELRCDPISGHTALYWYRQSLGQGPEFLIYFQGTGAADDSGLPNDRFFAVRPEGSVSTLKIQRTERGDSAVYLCASSQGNTGELFFGEGSRLTVL.

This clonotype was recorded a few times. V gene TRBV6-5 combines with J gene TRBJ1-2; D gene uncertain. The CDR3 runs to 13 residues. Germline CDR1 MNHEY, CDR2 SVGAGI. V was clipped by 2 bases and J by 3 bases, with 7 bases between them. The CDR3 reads CASSYAGDYGYTF. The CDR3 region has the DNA TGTGCCAGCAGTTACGCAGGTGACTATGGCTACACCTTC.

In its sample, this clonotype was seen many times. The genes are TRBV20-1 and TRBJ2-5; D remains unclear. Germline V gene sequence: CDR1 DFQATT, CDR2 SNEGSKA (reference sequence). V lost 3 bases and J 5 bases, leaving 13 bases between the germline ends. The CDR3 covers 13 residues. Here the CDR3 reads CSASPPGQETQYF. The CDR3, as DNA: TGCAGTGCTAGCCCCCCGGGCCAGGAGACCCAGTACTTC.

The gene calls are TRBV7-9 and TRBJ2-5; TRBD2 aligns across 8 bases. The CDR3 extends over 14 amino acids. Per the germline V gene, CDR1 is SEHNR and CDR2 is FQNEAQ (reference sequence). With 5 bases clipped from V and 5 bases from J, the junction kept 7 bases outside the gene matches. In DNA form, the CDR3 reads TGTGCCAGCAGCGCTGGACTAGCCTTTGAGACCCAGTACTTC. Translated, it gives CASSAGLAFETQYF.

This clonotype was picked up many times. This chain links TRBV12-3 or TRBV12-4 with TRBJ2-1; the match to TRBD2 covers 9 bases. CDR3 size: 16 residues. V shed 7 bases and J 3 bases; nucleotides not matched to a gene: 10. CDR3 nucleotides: TGTGCCAGCAAGGCACCCATAGCGGGGGACTACAATGAGCAGTTCTTC. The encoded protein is CASKAPIAGDYNEQFF.